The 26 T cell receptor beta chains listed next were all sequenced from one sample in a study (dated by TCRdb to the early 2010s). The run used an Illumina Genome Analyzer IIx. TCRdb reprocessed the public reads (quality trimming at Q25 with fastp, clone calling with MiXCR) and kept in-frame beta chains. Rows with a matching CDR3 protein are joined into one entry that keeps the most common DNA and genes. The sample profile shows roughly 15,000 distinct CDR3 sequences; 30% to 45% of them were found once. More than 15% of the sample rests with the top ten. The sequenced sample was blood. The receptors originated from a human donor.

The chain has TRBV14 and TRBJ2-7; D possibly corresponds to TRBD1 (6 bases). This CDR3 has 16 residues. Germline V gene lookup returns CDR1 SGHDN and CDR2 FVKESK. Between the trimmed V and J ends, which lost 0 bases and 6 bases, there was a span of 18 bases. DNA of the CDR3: TGTGCCAGCAGCCAAGATGTGGACAGAAAGATTCGCGAGCAGTACTTC. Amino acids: CASSQDVDRKIREQYF.

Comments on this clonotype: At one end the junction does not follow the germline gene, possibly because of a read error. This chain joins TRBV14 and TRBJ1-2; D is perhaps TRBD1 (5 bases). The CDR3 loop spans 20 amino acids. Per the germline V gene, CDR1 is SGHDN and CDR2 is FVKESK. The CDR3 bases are TGTGCCAGCGGCCAATCTAGTACTCGGGGCAGGGCCAGAGGAGACTATGGCTACACCTTC. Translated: CASGQSSTRGRARGDYGYTF.

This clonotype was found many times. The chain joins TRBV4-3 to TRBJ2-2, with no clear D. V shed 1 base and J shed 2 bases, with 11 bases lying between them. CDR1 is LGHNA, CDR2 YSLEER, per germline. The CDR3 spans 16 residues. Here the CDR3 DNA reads TGCGCCAGCAGCCAAGTTTTCTACACCAACACCGGGGAGCTGTTTTTT. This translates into CASSQVFYTNTGELFF.

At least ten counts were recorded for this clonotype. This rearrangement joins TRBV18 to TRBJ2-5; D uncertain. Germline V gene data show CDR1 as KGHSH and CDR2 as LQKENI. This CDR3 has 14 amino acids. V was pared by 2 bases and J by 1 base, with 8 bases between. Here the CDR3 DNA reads TGTGCCAGCTCACCATTTCAAGTCCAAGAGACCCAGTACTTC. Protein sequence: CASSPFQVQETQYF. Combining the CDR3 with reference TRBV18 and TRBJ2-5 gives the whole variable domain NAGVMQNPRHLVRRRGQEARLRCSPMKGHSHVYWYRQLPEEGLKFMVYLQKENIIDESGMPKERFSAEFPKEGPSILRIQQVVRGDSAAYFCASSPFQVQETQYFGPGTRLLVL.

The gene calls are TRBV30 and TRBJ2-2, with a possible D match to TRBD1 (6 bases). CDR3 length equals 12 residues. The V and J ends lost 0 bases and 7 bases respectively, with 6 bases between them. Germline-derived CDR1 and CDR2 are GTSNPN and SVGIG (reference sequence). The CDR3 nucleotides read TGTGCCTGGAGTGTACAGGGCGGGGAGCTGTTTTTT. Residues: CAWSVQGGELFF.

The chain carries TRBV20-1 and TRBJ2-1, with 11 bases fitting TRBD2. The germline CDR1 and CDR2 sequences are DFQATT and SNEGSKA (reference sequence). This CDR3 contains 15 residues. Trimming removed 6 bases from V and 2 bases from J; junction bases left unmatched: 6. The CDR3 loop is CSASSGRAAYNEQFF. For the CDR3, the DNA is TGCAGTGCCAGTAGCGGGAGGGCCGCCTACAATGAGCAGTTCTTC.

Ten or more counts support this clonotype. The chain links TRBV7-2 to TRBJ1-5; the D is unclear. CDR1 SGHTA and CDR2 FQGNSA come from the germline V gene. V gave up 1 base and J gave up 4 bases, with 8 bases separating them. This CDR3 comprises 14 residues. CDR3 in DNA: TGTGCCAGCAGCTTAGGGGCCCAGAATCAGCCCCAGCATTTT. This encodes CASSLGAQNQPQHF.

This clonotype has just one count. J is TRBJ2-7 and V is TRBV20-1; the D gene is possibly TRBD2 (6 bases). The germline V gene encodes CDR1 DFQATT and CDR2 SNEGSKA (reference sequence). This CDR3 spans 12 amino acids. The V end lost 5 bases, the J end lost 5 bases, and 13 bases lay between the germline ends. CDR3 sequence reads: CSASGASDEQYF. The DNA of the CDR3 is TGCAGTGCTTCGGGAGCGTCGGACGAGCAGTACTTC.

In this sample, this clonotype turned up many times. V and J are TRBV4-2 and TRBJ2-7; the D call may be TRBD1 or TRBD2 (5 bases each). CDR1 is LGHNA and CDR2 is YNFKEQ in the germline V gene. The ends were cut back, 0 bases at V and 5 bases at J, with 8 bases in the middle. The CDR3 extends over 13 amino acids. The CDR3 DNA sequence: TGTGCCAGCAGCCAAGATTGGGGGAACGAGCAGTACTTC. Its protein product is CASSQDWGNEQYF.

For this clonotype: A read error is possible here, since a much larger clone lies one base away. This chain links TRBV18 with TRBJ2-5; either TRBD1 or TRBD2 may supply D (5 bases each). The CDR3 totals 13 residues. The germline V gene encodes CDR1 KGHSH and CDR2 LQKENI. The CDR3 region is CASSPGTEETQCF. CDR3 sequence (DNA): TGTGCCAGCTCACCCGGGACCGAAGAGACCCAGTGCTTC.

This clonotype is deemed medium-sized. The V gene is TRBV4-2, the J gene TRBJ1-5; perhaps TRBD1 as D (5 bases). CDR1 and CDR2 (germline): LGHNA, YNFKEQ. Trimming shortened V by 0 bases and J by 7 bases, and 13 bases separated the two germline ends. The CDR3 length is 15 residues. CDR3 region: CASSQDEQGVQPQHF. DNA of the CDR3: TGTGCCAGCAGCCAAGATGAGCAGGGAGTACAGCCCCAGCATTTT.

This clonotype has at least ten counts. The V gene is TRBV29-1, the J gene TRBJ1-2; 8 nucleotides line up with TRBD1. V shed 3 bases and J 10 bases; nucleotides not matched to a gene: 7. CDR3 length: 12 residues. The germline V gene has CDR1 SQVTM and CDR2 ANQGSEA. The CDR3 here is CSVDRQGADYTF. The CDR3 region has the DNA TGCAGCGTTGACCGCCAGGGGGCAGACTACACCTTC.

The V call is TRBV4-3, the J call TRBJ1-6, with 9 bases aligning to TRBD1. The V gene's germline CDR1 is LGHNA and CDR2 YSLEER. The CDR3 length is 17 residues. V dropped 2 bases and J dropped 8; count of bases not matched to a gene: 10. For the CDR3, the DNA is TGCGCCAGCAGCCAACTCGCGGACAGGGGTTGGGATTCACCCCTCCACTTT. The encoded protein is CASSQLADRGWDSPLHF.

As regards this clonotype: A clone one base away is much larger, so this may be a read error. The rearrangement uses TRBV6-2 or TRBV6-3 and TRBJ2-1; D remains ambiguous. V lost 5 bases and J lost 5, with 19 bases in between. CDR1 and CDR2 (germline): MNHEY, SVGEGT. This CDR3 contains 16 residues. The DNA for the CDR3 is TGTGCCAGCAGTGACCCCCCTGCGGTCCTGGACAATGAGCAGTTCTTC. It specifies CASSDPPAVLDNEQFF.

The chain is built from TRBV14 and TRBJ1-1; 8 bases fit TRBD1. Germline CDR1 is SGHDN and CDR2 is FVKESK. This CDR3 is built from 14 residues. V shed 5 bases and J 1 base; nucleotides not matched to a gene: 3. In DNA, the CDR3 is TGTGCCAGCAGCGCCGGACAGGGGAACACTGAAGCTTTCTTT. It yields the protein CASSAGQGNTEAFF. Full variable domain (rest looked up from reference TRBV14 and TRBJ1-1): EAGVTQFPSHSVIEKGQTVTLRCDPISGHDNLYWYRRVMGKEIKFLLHFVKESKQDESGMPNNRFLAERTGGTYSTLKVQPAELEDSGVYFCASSAGQGNTEAFFGQGTRLTVV.

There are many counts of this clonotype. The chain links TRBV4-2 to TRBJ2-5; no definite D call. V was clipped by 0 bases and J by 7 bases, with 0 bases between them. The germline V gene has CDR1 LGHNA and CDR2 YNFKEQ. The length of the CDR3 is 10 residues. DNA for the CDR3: TGTGCCAGCAGCCAAGAGACCCAGTACTTC. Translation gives CASSQETQYF.

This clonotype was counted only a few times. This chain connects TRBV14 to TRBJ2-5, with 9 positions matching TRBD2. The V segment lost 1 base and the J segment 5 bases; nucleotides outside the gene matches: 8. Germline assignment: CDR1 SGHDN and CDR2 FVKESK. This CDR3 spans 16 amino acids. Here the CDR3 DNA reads TGTGCCAGCAGCCAAGGGATTAGCGGGAGAGCTGAGACCCAGTACTTC. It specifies CASSQGISGRAETQYF.

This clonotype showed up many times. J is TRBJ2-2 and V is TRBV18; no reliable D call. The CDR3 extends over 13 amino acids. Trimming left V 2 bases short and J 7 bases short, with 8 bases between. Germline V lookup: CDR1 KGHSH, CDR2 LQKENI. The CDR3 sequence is CASSPGRDGELFF. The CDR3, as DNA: TGTGCCAGCTCACCAGGGCGCGACGGGGAGCTGTTTTTT.

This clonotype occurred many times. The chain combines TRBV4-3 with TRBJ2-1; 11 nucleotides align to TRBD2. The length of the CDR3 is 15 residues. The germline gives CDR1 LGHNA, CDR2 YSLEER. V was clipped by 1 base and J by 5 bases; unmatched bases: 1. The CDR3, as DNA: TGCGCCAGCAGCCAAGGACTAGCGGGAAACAATGAGCAGTTCTTC. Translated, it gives CASSQGLAGNNEQFF.

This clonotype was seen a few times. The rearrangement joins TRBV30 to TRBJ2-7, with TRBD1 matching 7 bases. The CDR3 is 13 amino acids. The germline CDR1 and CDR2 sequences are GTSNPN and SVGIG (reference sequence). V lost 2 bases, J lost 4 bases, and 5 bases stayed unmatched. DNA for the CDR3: TGTGCCTGGAGTAGGGGGCTATCTTACGAGCAGTACTTC. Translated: CAWSRGLSYEQYF.

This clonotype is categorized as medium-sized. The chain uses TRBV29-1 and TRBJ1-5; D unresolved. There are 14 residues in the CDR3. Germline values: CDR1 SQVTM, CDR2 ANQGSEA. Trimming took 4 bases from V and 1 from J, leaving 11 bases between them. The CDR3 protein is CSVAASGSNQPQHF. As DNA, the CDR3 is TGCAGCGTTGCTGCATCGGGGAGCAATCAGCCCCAGCATTTT.

This chain's CDR3 is CASSQEQGTAYEHF. CDR3 nucleotides: TGCGCCAGCAGCCAAGAACAGGGAACAGCCTACGAGCATTTT. The rearrangement joins TRBV4-3 to TRBJ1-5; the D gene is possibly TRBD1 (6 bases). Germline loops: CDR1 LGHNA, CDR2 YSLEER. The CDR3 length is 14 residues. Trimming left V 0 bases short and J 14 bases short, with 17 bases between.

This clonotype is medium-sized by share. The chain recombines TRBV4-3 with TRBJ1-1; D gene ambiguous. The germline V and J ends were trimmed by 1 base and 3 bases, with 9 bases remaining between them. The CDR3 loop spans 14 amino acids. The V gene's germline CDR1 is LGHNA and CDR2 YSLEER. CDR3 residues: CASSQVSGDTEAFF. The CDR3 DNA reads TGCGCCAGCAGCCAAGTGAGCGGGGACACTGAAGCTTTCTTT.

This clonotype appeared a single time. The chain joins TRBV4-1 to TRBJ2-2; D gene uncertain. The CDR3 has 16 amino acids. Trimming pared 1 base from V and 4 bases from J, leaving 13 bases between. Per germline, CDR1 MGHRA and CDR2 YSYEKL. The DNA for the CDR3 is TGCGCCAGCAGCCAAGTCGGAGTTGATGCCACCGGGGAGCTGTTTTTT. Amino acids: CASSQVGVDATGELFF.

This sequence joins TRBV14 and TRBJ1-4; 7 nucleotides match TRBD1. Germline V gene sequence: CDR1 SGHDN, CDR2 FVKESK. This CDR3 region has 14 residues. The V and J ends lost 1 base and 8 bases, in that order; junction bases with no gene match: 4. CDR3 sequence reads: CASSQVRTGEKLFF. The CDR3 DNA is TGTGCCAGCAGCCAAGTCAGGACAGGAGAAAAACTGTTTTTT.

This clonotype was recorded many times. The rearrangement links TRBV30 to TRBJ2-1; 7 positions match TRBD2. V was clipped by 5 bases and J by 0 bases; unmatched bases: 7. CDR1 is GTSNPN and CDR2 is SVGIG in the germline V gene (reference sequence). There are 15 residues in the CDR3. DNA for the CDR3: TGTGCCTGGGGGCGTGAGCGGGACTCCTACAATGAGCAGTTCTTC. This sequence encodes CAWGRERDSYNEQFF. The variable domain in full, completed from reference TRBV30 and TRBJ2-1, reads SQTIHQWPATLVQPVGSPLSLECTVEGTSNPNLYWYRQAAGRGLQLLFYSVGIGQISSEVPQNLSASRPQDRQFILSSKKLLLSDSGFYLCAWGRERDSYNEQFFGPGTRLTVL.